A single T cell receptor beta chain is shown here with its context. This clonotype was recorded many times. The antigen this receptor binds is unknown. No quality values exist for individual bases; no much larger clone is one base distant. Sequenced on an Illumina HiSeq 2500. TCR beta libraries were prepared by quantitative 5'-RACE with molecular barcodes. The published analysis was carried out like this. To identify disease-linked TCR variants, a new computational method was used, one built on a probabilistic model of VDJ rearrangement. The public reads were quality trimmed at Q25 with fastp and then assembled into clones with MiXCR by TCRdb, keeping productive beta chains. Rows with a matching CDR3 protein are joined into one entry that keeps the most common DNA and genes. The V and J calls were not made by the authors but by TCRdb's processing. Counted in this sample were around 490,000 distinct CDR3 sequences; roughly 5% of them appeared once. The leading ten clones occupy 3% to 4% of the sample.

The entry originates in a study of CD8 T cells in ankylosing spondylitis (dated by TCRdb to 2015 to 2018). General notes on the study: The study set out to find disease-linked TCR variants by profiling T cell receptor beta repertoires in ankylosing spondylitis patients and healthy donors. Peripheral blood samples were taken, and synovial fluid was additionally collected from ankylosing spondylitis patients. The whole study cohort included about a hundred healthy donors and some 27 ankylosing spondylitis patients.

V is shortened by 3 bases, J by 6 bases, and the region joining them spans 16 bases. From its cysteine to its phenylalanine, the CDR3 spans 15 amino acids. Only the CDR3 DNA is retained, 45 bases long and in frame from the first base. CDR1 and CDR2 were assigned from the germline V gene as SGHRS and YFSETQ. The research as a whole found: According to the report, matched synovial fluid samples from ankylosing spondylitis patients were significantly enriched for the disease-linked clones. Some of the motif variants had been reported before in the synovial fluid and blood of reactive arthritis patients, a finding that suggests common disease-initiation mechanisms. A TCR beta motif of eight highly homologous amino acid variants appeared characteristic of blood from ankylosing spondylitis patients. In peripheral blood, the disease-linked clones were found at relatively low frequencies and had a CD8+ phenotype.

Recombination joined TRBV5-1 with TRBJ2-1, and perhaps TRBD2 as D gene, on 6 matching bases. This clonotype originated in a male donor with ankylosing spondylitis. Specimen: blood, either unsorted or a sorted T cell fraction (not recorded which). Here is the DNA: TGCGCCAGCAGCTGGAGGGAGGTGAGAACCAATGAGCAGTTCTTC. Translated, this is CASSWREVRTNEQFF.